The 21 T cell receptor beta chains in this list originate from one sample, sequenced in a study of blood T cell repertoires in COVID-19 (dated by TCRdb to 2020 to 2021). Library preparation used the immunoSEQ multiplex PCR assay. TCRdb carries this immuneACCESS record with in-frame sequences only. Its versions omit some clonotypes, under half of them owing to an unresolved V gene in the studies checked, with the rest unexplained. The sample yields about 81,000 clones; over 90% were counted once. Together, the top ten hold 4% to 5.5% of the sample. Material for sequencing was peripheral blood. The source of these receptors is a human donor with active COVID-19. The donor label of this sample is uncertain.

The chain carries TRBV4-1 and TRBJ2-7; the D gene is possibly TRBD1 (5 bases). The V end was cut by 5 bases, the J end by 3 bases, with 11 bases between. The CDR3 runs 13 residues. Germline V gene data show CDR1 as MGHRA and CDR2 as YSYEKL. CDR3 loop: CASSKRTLYEQYF. CDR3 bases: TGCGCCAGCAGCAAAAGGACACTCTACGAGCAGTACTTC.

The chain combines TRBV27 with TRBJ2-3, with 13 positions matching TRBD2. There are 16 residues in the CDR3. Germline-derived CDR1 and CDR2 are MNHEY and SMNVEV (reference sequence). Trimming at V came to 6 bases and at J to 1 base, leaving 4 bases not matched to a gene. The CDR3 DNA reads TGTGCCAGCAGACTAGCGGGAGGGTCGGGCACAGATACGCAGTATTTT. Translation gives CASRLAGGSGTDTQYF.

This clone was counted a single time. The chain links TRBV28 to TRBJ1-2; D is unresolved. This CDR3 region has 14 residues. Per germline, CDR1 MDHEN and CDR2 SYDVKM. The V end lost 6 bases, the J end lost 0 bases, and 11 bases lay between the germline ends. The CDR3: CASRSSGTNYGYTF. CDR3 in DNA: TGTGCCAGCAGGTCCTCCGGGACTAACTATGGCTACACCTTC.

The chain employs TRBV15 and TRBJ2-2; 8 bases are shared with TRBD2. This CDR3 has 14 amino acids. The V segment lost 5 bases and the J segment 6 bases; nucleotides outside the gene matches: 5. CDR1 is LNHNV and CDR2 is YYDKDF in the germline V gene (reference sequence). The CDR3, as DNA: TGTGCCACCAGCCGGGAGGGGTATTCCGGGGAGCTGTTTTTT. The encoded protein is CATSREGYSGELFF.

The rearrangement uses TRBV7-2 and TRBJ2-5, with TRBD2 matching 8 bases. V shed 0 bases and J 4 bases; nucleotides not matched to a gene: 13. Germline V gene data show CDR1 as SGHTA and CDR2 as FQGNSA. The CDR3 has 18 amino acids. CDR3 bases: TGTGCCAGCAGCTTAGCGTCAGGGGCTAGCGGGTTTTTAGAGACCCAGTACTTC. Amino acid sequence: CASSLASGASGFLETQYF.

V and J are TRBV28 and TRBJ2-5, with 8 bases lining up with TRBD1. Germline loops: CDR1 MDHEN, CDR2 SYDVKM. V trimming: 6 bases; J trimming: 7 bases; junction bases outside the gene matches: 13. This CDR3 has 15 residues. The CDR3 is CASRSGTGLIWTQYF. In DNA form, the CDR3 reads TGTGCCAGCAGGTCCGGGACAGGTTTAATTTGGACCCAGTACTTC.

The rearrangement links TRBV6-2 or TRBV6-3 to TRBJ2-1, with 10 bases identical to TRBD2. CDR1 is MNHEY and CDR2 is SVGEGT in the germline V gene. V lost 4 bases to trimming and J lost 5 bases; unmatched junction nucleotides: 5. The length of the CDR3 is 15 residues. CDR3 coding DNA: TGTGCCAGCAGTTCCAGCGGGAGGGGGAACAATGAGCAGTTCTTC. Its protein product is CASSSSGRGNNEQFF.

On this clone: Sequence at one end of the junction differs from germline and may be a read error. This sequence joins TRBV7-7 and TRBJ2-2, with TRBD1 matching over 8 bases. The germline V gene has CDR1 SSHAT and CDR2 FNYEAQ (reference sequence). The CDR3 totals 17 residues. The CDR3 coding sequence is TGTGCTAGCAGCTTACGGGGGAAACAGGGGGAGCCCGGGGAGCTGTTTTTT. Translation: CASSLRGKQGEPGELFF.

This chain links TRBV2 with TRBJ1-2; TRBD1 agrees at 9 bases. After removal of 6 bases from V and 7 bases from J, the junction contained 9 bases not matched to a gene. Germline CDR1 SNHLY, CDR2 FYNNEI. This CDR3 spans 14 amino acids. In DNA form, the CDR3 reads TGTGCCAGCAGCGCCGGACAGGGGTATACTGGCTACACCTTC. Residues: CASSAGQGYTGYTF.

The chain couples TRBV29-1 to TRBJ2-5, with 8 bases fitting TRBD1. The V segment lost 3 bases and the J segment 7 bases; nucleotides outside the gene matches: 16. The CDR3 extends over 16 amino acids. The germline V gene has CDR1 SQVTM and CDR2 ANQGSEA. CDR3 in DNA: TGCAGCGTTGACGCGACCGCAGGGGGCCCCGGGAGGACCCAGTACTTC. Its translation: CSVDATAGGPGRTQYF.

CDR3 bases: TGCGCCAGCAGCCAAGATGGGAGTCTCGGACAGCCCCAGCATTTT. Translated, it gives CASSQDGSLGQPQHF. J is TRBJ1-5 and V is TRBV4-3; D remains unclear. This CDR3 contains 15 residues. V was trimmed by 0 bases and J by 7 bases, leaving 13 bases between them. The germline V gene has CDR1 LGHNA and CDR2 YSLEER.

The V gene is TRBV4-3, the J gene TRBJ2-5; weak D call: TRBD2 (6 bases). Trimming stripped 2 bases from V and 4 bases from J, with 11 bases between. The CDR3 length is 14 residues. The V gene's germline CDR1 is LGHNA and CDR2 YSLEER. The chain's CDR3 is CASSQSSAVETQYF. The CDR3 DNA is TGCGCCAGCAGCCAATCTAGCGCCGTAGAGACCCAGTACTTC.

The rearrangement links TRBV9 to TRBJ1-5; possibly TRBD1 for D (6 bases). This CDR3 is 13 amino acids long. The germline CDR1 and CDR2 sequences are SGDLS and YYNGEE. V shed 3 bases and J shed 7 bases, with 11 bases lying between them. The CDR3 region has the DNA TGTGCCAGCAGCGCCGAACAGGGACAGCCCCAGCATTTT. Residues: CASSAEQGQPQHF. Looking up the rest from reference TRBV9 and TRBJ1-5 gives the full variable domain: DSGVTQTPKHLITATGQRVTLRCSPRSGDLSVYWYQQSLDQGLQFLIQYYNGEERAKGNILERFSAQQFPDLHSELNLSSLELGDSALYFCASSAEQGQPQHFGDGTRLSIL.

This chain connects TRBV3-1 (or the pseudogene TRBV3-2) to TRBJ2-3; 9 nucleotides line up with TRBD2. V trimming: 3 bases; J trimming: 4 bases; junction bases outside the gene matches: 8. This CDR3 is 16 amino acids long. Germline lookup yields CDR1 LGHDT and CDR2 YNNKEL (reference sequence). This CDR3 is CASSQESGGKADTQYF. The CDR3, as DNA: TGTGCCAGCAGCCAGGAAAGCGGGGGGAAGGCAGATACGCAGTATTTT.

The rearrangement uses TRBV19 and TRBJ1-1; D is perhaps TRBD1 (5 bases). Trimming cost V 1 base and J 3 bases, with 12 bases left between them. The V gene's germline CDR1 is LNHDA and CDR2 SQIVND (reference sequence). The CDR3 consists of 15 residues. For the CDR3, the DNA is TGTGCCAGTAGTATAGGGGGGGACTTATACACTGAAGCTTTCTTT. This sequence encodes CASSIGGDLYTEAFF.

V gene TRBV29-1 combines with J gene TRBJ2-3; maybe TRBD2 (7 bases). The CDR3 has 15 amino acids. CDR1 is SQVTM, CDR2 ANQGSEA, per germline. V lost 8 bases and J 0 bases, leaving 18 bases between the germline ends. The CDR3 DNA sequence: TGCAGCACACTGGCTAGGGGGGGGAGCACAGATACGCAGTATTTT. This gives the protein CSTLARGGSTDTQYF.

The V gene is TRBV5-1, the J gene TRBJ2-3, with a tentative D call TRBD1 (6 bases). The length of the CDR3 is 16 residues. V shed 3 bases and J shed 5 bases, with 19 bases lying between them. Germline V gives CDR1 SGHRS, CDR2 YFSETQ. The CDR3 DNA follows: TGCGCCAGCAGCTCAAACAGGGACGGAGGAGGAGATACGCAGTATTTT. It yields the protein CASSSNRDGGGDTQYF.

The rearrangement uses TRBV6-1 and TRBJ1-2; D ambiguous. With 1 base removed from V and 4 bases from J, the gap between germline ends came to 10 bases. The CDR3 is made up of 14 amino acids. Germline CDR1 is MNHNS and CDR2 is SASEGT. CDR3 DNA: TGTGCCAGCAGTGAAGAAGGGAGGGCCTATGGCTACACCTTC. Encoded protein: CASSEEGRAYGYTF.

The chain joins TRBV15 to TRBJ1-6; 7 bases agree with TRBD1. V trimming: 3 bases; J trimming: 0 bases; junction bases outside the gene matches: 8. Per the germline V gene, CDR1 is LNHNV and CDR2 is YYDKDF (reference sequence). The CDR3 totals 18 residues. CDR3 DNA: TGTGCCACCAGCAGGATCCGGGACAGAGTCTCCTATAATTCACCCCTCCACTTT. It is translated as CATSRIRDRVSYNSPLHF.

On this clone: A junction boundary mismatches the germline segment, possibly from a read error. The chain joins TRBV7-7 to TRBJ2-2, with 9 positions matching TRBD1. The CDR3 sequence is 15 residues long. CDR1 is SSHAT and CDR2 is FNYEAQ in the germline V gene (reference sequence). The CDR3 is CASSTTQGAIGELFF. The CDR3 nucleotides are TGTGCTAGCAGCACTACACAGGGGGCAATCGGGGAGCTGTTTTTT.

The chain carries TRBV19 and TRBJ1-2, with D hard to call. The germline gives CDR1 LNHDA, CDR2 SQIVND (reference sequence). The CDR3 totals 15 residues. Trimming took 7 bases from V and 0 from J, leaving 15 bases between them. CDR3 region: CASKRADTANYGYTF. The CDR3 coding sequence is TGTGCCAGTAAGAGAGCTGACACAGCTAACTATGGCTACACCTTC. The whole variable domain, remainder taken from reference TRBV19 and TRBJ1-2, is DGGITQSPKYLFRKEGQNVTLSCEQNLNHDAMYWYRQDPGQGLRLIYYSQIVNDFQKGDIAEGYSVSREKKESFPLTVTSAQKNPTAFYLCASKRADTANYGYTFGSGTRLTVV.